The TCR beta chain under discussion was sequenced for a study of identical twins. TCRdb re-analysed the 5' RACE reads in MiXCR, keeping a single row per CDR3 protein. The data show approximately 500,000 distinct CDR3 sequences, roughly a quarter seen once. A further study also used this sample, focusing on T cells expressing NK-cell markers. This second study notes: Seven of the eight sequenced donors were HCMV-seropositive; one was seronegative.

Specimen: CD4+ T cells sorted from blood. This TCR derives from a woman between 18 and 29 years old in good health.

The CDR3 spells CASRSAGELFF. The CDR3 coding sequence is TGTGCCAGCAGAAGCGCCGGGGAGCTGTTTTTT. The J gene is TRBJ2-2, the V gene TRBV6-1; no clear D. CDR3 length equals 11 residues. Germline CDR1 and CDR2: MNHNS and SASEGT. Trimming stripped 6 bases from V and 6 bases from J, with 5 bases between.